These 25 T cell receptor beta chains originate from one sample sequenced in a study of regulatory T cells in long-lasting Graves disease. The time point here: persistent/refractory GD, antithyroid drugs over 5 years with positive TRAb. Making the TCR library involved RNA that had been extracted from PBMCs. Construction of TCR beta libraries relied on iRepertoire HTBI primers and on Arm-PCR targeting CDR3 regions. TCRdb independently ran MiXCR on the multiplex PCR reads; one entry per CDR3 protein. The data show about 660,000 distinct CDR3 sequences, 30% seen once. Sequences were derived from peripheral blood mononuclear cells (PBMCs), sampled when the disease was refractory, from a patient treated with antithyroid drugs. Receptors originate from a female donor with Graves disease.

This rearrangement joins TRBV6-1 to TRBJ2-5; D is undetermined. V lost 6 bases, J lost 9 bases, and 8 bases lay in between. Germline V gene sequence: CDR1 MNHNS, CDR2 SASEGT. The CDR3 totals 10 residues. The CDR3 is CASSRASQYF. In DNA, the CDR3 is TGTGCCAGCAGCCGGGCCTCCCAGTACTTC.

The chain uses TRBV12-3 or TRBV12-4 and TRBJ1-5; D gene unclear. The CDR3 spans 12 residues. V lost 6 bases and J lost 14, with 17 bases in between. In DNA, the CDR3 is TGTGCCAGCAGCTCCGGACGTCGTTGGAAGCATTTT. It specifies CASSSGRRWKHF.

There are a few counts of this clonotype. The genes are TRBV30 and TRBJ1-1; D perhaps matches TRBD1 (6 bases). CDR1 and CDR2 from the germline V gene are GTSNPN and SVGIG (reference sequence). The CDR3 loop spans 11 amino acids. V lost 5 bases to trimming and J lost 6 bases, with 10 bases between them. CDR3 sequence: CAWEKGAEAFF. CDR3 coding DNA: TGTGCCTGGGAGAAGGGGGCTGAAGCTTTCTTT.

This clonotype showed up just a few times. This sequence joins TRBV9 and TRBJ1-2; 7 nucleotides align to TRBD1. The CDR3 totals 17 residues. J lost 6 bases, V lost 2 bases, and 16 bases had no gene match. CDR1 and CDR2 (germline): SGDLS, YYNGEE. The CDR3 region has the DNA TGTGCCAGCAGCGTCCGGGACAGAGTGGGGTACGTCGATGGCTACACCTTC. It is translated as CASSVRDRVGYVDGYTF.

This clonotype was seen just once. The chain couples TRBV30 to TRBJ1-1; D possibly corresponds to TRBD1 (5 bases). The germline V gene has CDR1 GTSNPN and CDR2 SVGIG (reference sequence). The CDR3 is 14 residues long. Trimming took off 3 bases at V and 1 base at J, with 12 bases between the two ends. The CDR3 loop is CAWSQGTWNTEAFF. DNA of the CDR3: TGTGCCTGGAGCCAGGGAACCTGGAACACTGAAGCTTTCTTT. The variable domain in full, with the rest retrieved from reference TRBV30 and TRBJ1-1, is SQTIHQWPATLVQPVGSPLSLECTVEGTSNPNLYWYRQAAGRGLQLLFYSVGIGQISSEVPQNLSASRPQDRQFILSSKKLLLSDSGFYLCAWSQGTWNTEAFFGQGTRLTVV.

This clonotype occurred many times. The chain recombines TRBV11-1 with TRBJ2-7, with TRBD1 matching 9 bases. V was clipped by 4 bases and J by 0 bases; unmatched bases: 7. Germline V gives CDR1 SGHAT, CDR2 FQDESV (reference sequence). The length of the CDR3 is 16 residues. CDR3 loop: CASSWVGTGSSYEQYF. The CDR3 region has the DNA TGTGCCAGCAGCTGGGTCGGGACAGGGAGCTCCTACGAGCAGTACTTC.

With regard to this clonotype: This may arise from a read error, as a much more abundant clone is one base away. The rearrangement joins TRBV6-5 to TRBJ2-7; D not certain. The ends were cut back, 1 base at V and 7 bases at J, with 8 bases in the middle. The CDR3 totals 12 residues. Germline assignment: CDR1 MNHEY and CDR2 SVGAGI. The CDR3 DNA is TGTGCCAGCAGTTACTTCAACGGTGAGCAGTACTTC. This codes for CASSYFNGEQYF.

This rearrangement joins TRBV27 to TRBJ1-2; no firm D call. Trimming shortened V by 8 bases and J by 6 bases, and 13 bases separated the two germline ends. Germline V lookup: CDR1 MNHEY, CDR2 SMNVEV (reference sequence). The CDR3 consists of 12 residues. Here the CDR3 DNA reads TGTGCCAGCTCGCATGCGAATCATGGCTACACCTTC. Translating it yields CASSHANHGYTF.

This chain uses TRBV20-1 with TRBJ1-5; D possibly corresponds to TRBD1 (6 bases). This CDR3 has 13 residues. Trimming stripped 6 bases from V and 6 bases from J, with 15 bases between. Germline-derived CDR1 and CDR2 are DFQATT and SNEGSKA (reference sequence). CDR3 nucleotide sequence: TGCAGTGCCGGGAGGGGGGTCGGTCAGCCCCAGCATTTT. Its translation: CSAGRGVGQPQHF.

This clonotype has at least ten counts. CDR3 loop: CASSVPGLASEQYF. In nucleotides, the CDR3 is TGTGCCAGCAGTGTACCGGGACTAGCGTCCGAGCAGTACTTC. The chain uses TRBV2 and TRBJ2-7; 10 bases map to TRBD2. CDR3 length: 14 residues. With 4 bases clipped from V and 6 bases from J, the junction kept 6 bases outside the gene matches. CDR1 is SNHLY and CDR2 is FYNNEI in the germline V gene. Looking up the rest from reference TRBV2 and TRBJ2-7 gives the full variable domain: EPEVTQTPSHQVTQMGQEVILRCVPISNHLYFYWYRQILGQKVEFLVSFYNNEISEKSEIFDDQFSVERPDGSNFTLKIRSTKLEDSAMYFCASSVPGLASEQYFGPGTRLTVT.

The chain recombines TRBV6-1 with TRBJ1-5, with 10 bases matching TRBD1. Germline-derived CDR1 and CDR2 are MNHNS and SASEGT. The CDR3 runs to 15 residues. V lost 6 bases and J lost 3; bases outside the gene matches: 5. CDR3 nucleotide sequence: TGTGCCAGCAGGGGGACAGGGGTCATCAATCAGCCCCAGCATTTT. Protein sequence: CASRGTGVINQPQHF.

The J gene is TRBJ1-5, the V gene TRBV6-5; TRBD1 is a possible D gene (5 bases). The germline V gene has CDR1 MNHEY and CDR2 SVGAGI. This CDR3 is 14 amino acids long. Trimming took 2 bases from V and 6 from J, leaving 11 bases between them. Here the CDR3 reads CASSYMGEGQPQHF. The CDR3 DNA reads as TGTGCCAGCAGTTACATGGGGGAAGGTCAGCCCCAGCATTTT.

Only a few counts were recorded for this clonotype. DNA of the CDR3: TGTGCCAGCAGCCCCAAGTGGCAGGGAAACACCGGGGAGCTGTTTTTT. Protein sequence: CASSPKWQGNTGELFF. The chain recombines TRBV7-9 with TRBJ2-2; TRBD1 might be the D (5 bases). The CDR3 loop spans 16 amino acids. Trimming pared 5 bases from V and 2 bases from J, leaving 15 bases between. CDR1 SEHNR and CDR2 FQNEAQ come from the germline V gene (reference sequence).

As concerns this clonotype: A read error may produce the germline difference seen at one junction end. This rearrangement joins TRBV3-1 to TRBJ1-3; D uncertain. This CDR3 spans 17 amino acids. CDR1 is LGHDT, CDR2 YNNKEL, per germline (reference sequence). In nucleotides, the CDR3 is TGTGCCAGCAGCCCTCCATCCGGAAGATACTCTGAAAACACCATATATTTT. It specifies CASSPPSGRYSENTIYF.

J is TRBJ1-5 and V is TRBV5-6; a possible D gene is TRBD1 (6 bases). This CDR3 is built from 14 residues. The germline gives CDR1 SGHDT, CDR2 YYEEEE. Trimming removed 5 bases at V and 7 bases at J, with 16 bases between. CDR3 sequence reads: CASSYTGRKQPQHF. As DNA, the CDR3 is TGTGCCAGCAGTTACACAGGGAGGAAACAGCCCCAGCATTTT. The full variable domain, its missing parts supplied by reference TRBV5-6 and TRBJ1-5, is DAGVTQSPTHLIKTRGQQVTLRCSPKSGHDTVSWYQQALGQGPQFIFQYYEEEERQRGNFPDRFSGHQFPNYSSELNVNALLLGDSALYLCASSYTGRKQPQHFGDGTRLSIL.

The chain recombines TRBV7-3 with TRBJ2-3; TRBD2 matches 10 bases. The CDR3 is made up of 16 amino acids. Germline V gene sequence: CDR1 SGHTA, CDR2 FQGTGA. Losses at the gene ends were 7 bases for V and 1 base for J; bases not matched to a gene: 8. CDR3 nucleotide sequence: TGTGCCAGCAAACGGGGTGGGACTAGCGGCACAGATACGCAGTATTTT. It encodes CASKRGGTSGTDTQYF.

Here the CDR3 DNA reads TGCAGTGCTAGAGGGACAGGGGGGGACACTGAAGCTTTCTTT. Translation gives CSARGTGGDTEAFF. This rearrangement joins TRBV20-1 to TRBJ1-1; 10 bases line up with TRBD1. Germline lookup yields CDR1 DFQATT and CDR2 SNEGSKA (reference sequence). The length of the CDR3 is 14 residues. V lost 1 base to trimming and J lost 3 bases; unmatched junction nucleotides: 2.

The rearrangement joins TRBV6-1 to TRBJ2-5; TRBD2 matches 11 bases. CDR3 length equals 16 residues. V was pared by 6 bases and J by 5 bases, with 11 bases of the junction left unmatched. Germline CDR1 MNHNS, CDR2 SASEGT. The DNA of the CDR3 is TGTGCCAGCAGATTACCGGGACTAGCGGTCATGGAGACCCAGTACTTC. The encoded protein is CASRLPGLAVMETQYF.

The chain joins TRBV7-9 to TRBJ1-1; TRBD1 is a possible D gene (5 bases). CDR3 length: 15 residues. The V gene's germline CDR1 is SEHNR and CDR2 FQNEAQ (reference sequence). The V end lost 1 base, the J end lost 2 bases, and 11 bases lay between the germline ends. CDR3 sequence (DNA): TGTGCCAGCAGCTTAGTTGGGGGGGATAACACTGAAGCTTTCTTT. Protein product: CASSLVGGDNTEAFF.

The chain combines TRBV29-1 with TRBJ1-2; 7 nucleotides align to TRBD1. The junction had 10 bases not matched to a gene; V was cut back by 7 bases and J by 5 bases. Germline V gene data show CDR1 as SQVTM and CDR2 as ANQGSEA. The CDR3 has 13 residues. CDR3 residues: CSAATGLDYGYTF. In DNA, the CDR3 is TGCAGCGCCGCGACAGGGTTAGATTATGGCTACACCTTC.

The chain joins TRBV7-2 to TRBJ2-7, with TRBD2 identical over 8 bases. This CDR3 spans 14 amino acids. Looked up from germline, CDR1 is SGHTA and CDR2 is FQGNSA. With 5 bases clipped from V and 3 bases from J, the junction kept 6 bases outside the gene matches. CDR3 sequence (DNA): TGTGCCAGCAGCGACCGACTAGCGCGCTACGAGCAGTACTTC. This codes for CASSDRLARYEQYF.

There are a few counts of this clonotype. J is TRBJ1-2 and V is TRBV10-3; D possibly corresponds to TRBD1 (5 bases). CDR3 length equals 12 residues. With 7 bases removed from V and 8 bases from J, the gap between germline ends came to 14 bases. Germline CDR1 is ENHRY and CDR2 is SYGVKD. The CDR3 coding sequence is TGTGCCATCACCGGAGGGGCGGAGGGCTACACCTTC. It codes for CAITGGAEGYTF.

The V gene is TRBV7-9, the J gene TRBJ2-7; TRBD1 is a possible D gene (5 bases). The CDR3 consists of 16 residues. Trimming left V 5 bases short and J 0 bases short, with 17 bases between. Germline loops: CDR1 SEHNR, CDR2 FQNEAQ (reference sequence). CDR3 bases: TGTGCCAGCAGCGCAGGGCGAACTCGGAGCTCCTACGAGCAGTACTTC. Amino acid sequence: CASSAGRTRSSYEQYF.

This clonotype was detected ten times or more. The genes are TRBV20-1 and TRBJ2-5; D possibly uses TRBD1 or TRBD2 (5 bases each). The CDR3 has 14 amino acids. V lost 6 bases and J lost 0, with 14 bases in between. Looked up from germline, CDR1 is DFQATT and CDR2 is SNEGSKA (reference sequence). CDR3 region: CSATRTRYQETQYF. CDR3 DNA sequence: TGCAGTGCCACTAGGACACGCTACCAAGAGACCCAGTACTTC.

This clonotype appeared many times. V is TRBV28 and J is TRBJ1-1; D gene ambiguous. CDR3 length: 14 residues. V was trimmed by 0 bases and J by 4 bases, leaving 9 bases between them. Germline values: CDR1 MDHEN, CDR2 SYDVKM. The CDR3 sequence: CASSLWSPGTEAFF. For the CDR3, the DNA is TGTGCCAGCAGTTTATGGTCACCGGGCACTGAAGCTTTCTTT. Filled out from reference TRBV28 and TRBJ1-1, the complete variable domain reads DVKVTQSSRYLVKRTGEKVFLECVQDMDHENMFWYRQDPGLGLRLIYFSYDVKMKEKGDIPEGYSVSREKKERFSLILESASTNQTSMYLCASSLWSPGTEAFFGQGTRLTVV.